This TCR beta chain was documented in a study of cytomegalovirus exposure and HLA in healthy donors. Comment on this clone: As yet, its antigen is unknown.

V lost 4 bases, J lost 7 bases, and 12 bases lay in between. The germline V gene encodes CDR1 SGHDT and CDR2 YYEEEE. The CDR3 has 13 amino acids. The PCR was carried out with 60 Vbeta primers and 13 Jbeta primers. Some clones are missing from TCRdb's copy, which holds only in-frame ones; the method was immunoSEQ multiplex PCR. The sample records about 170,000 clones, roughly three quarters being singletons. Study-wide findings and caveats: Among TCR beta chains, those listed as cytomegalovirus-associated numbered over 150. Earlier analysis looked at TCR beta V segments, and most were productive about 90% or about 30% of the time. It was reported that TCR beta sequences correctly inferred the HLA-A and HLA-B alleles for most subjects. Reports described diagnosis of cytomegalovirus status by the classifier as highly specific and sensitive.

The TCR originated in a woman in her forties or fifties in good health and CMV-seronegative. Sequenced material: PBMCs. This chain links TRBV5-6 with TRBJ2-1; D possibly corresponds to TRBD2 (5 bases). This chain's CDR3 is CASSPLEANEQFF. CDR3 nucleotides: TGTGCCAGCAGCCCACTGGAGGCGAATGAGCAGTTCTTC. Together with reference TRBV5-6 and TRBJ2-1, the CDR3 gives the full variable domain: DAGVTQSPTHLIKTRGQQVTLRCSPKSGHDTVSWYQQALGQGPQFIFQYYEEEERQRGNFPDRFSGHQFPNYSSELNVNALLLGDSALYLCASSPLEANEQFFGPGTRLTVL.